The clone carrying this T cell receptor (beta chain) was seen many times. The sample is drawn from a study of T cell responses to AZD1222 COVID-19 vaccine. Assay: immunoSEQ multiplex PCR; the TCRdb copy retains only in-frame clones and omits some. The sample records 95,000 to 150,000 clones, approximately 85% being singletons. The CDR3 is 15 amino acids. The germline V gene encodes CDR1 MNHEY and CDR2 SVGAGI. V lost 6 bases to trimming and J lost 0 bases; unmatched junction nucleotides: 6. The origin of this receptor is an adult in good health. This rearrangement joins TRBV6-5 to TRBJ1-1, with 8 bases matching TRBD1. Here the sequenced sample was peripheral blood, taken on day 0 of AZD1222 vaccination. The CDR3 region is CASRTQGEMNTEAFF. The CDR3 DNA follows: TGTGCCAGCAGGACACAGGGGGAGATGAACACTGAAGCTTTCTTT.